Listed below are T cell receptor beta chains from one sample, sequenced in a study of blood T cells in healthy people across ages. TCRdb passed the 5' RACE reads through MiXCR, listing each CDR3 protein once. This table has 800,000 to 950,000 distinct CDR3 sequences, about 27% appearing once. The same specimen was also included in a second study, on T cells of mothers and their children.

What was sequenced was blood. These receptors came from a woman in her thirties or forties in good health. Each CDR3 is given with its conserved first and last residue. A D gene is named only where the DNA matches it firmly. Part of the rows lack a size; the others show once, few, many or a class for expanded clones.

size: many
V: TRBV15
J: TRBJ2-7
D: .
CDR3: CATSREGRGYEQYF
DNA: TGTGCCACCAGCAGAGAGGGCAGGGGCTACGAGCAGTACTTC

size: many
V: TRBV5-1
J: TRBJ2-3
D: .
CDR3: CASSLNRPTDTQYF
DNA: TGCGCCAGCAGCTTGAACAGGCCTACAGATACGCAGTATTTT

size: few
V: TRBV12-3/TRBV12-4
J: TRBJ1-3
D: .
CDR3: CASSLSGGNGNTIYF
DNA: TGTGCCAGCAGTTTGTCGGGGGGCAATGGAAACACCATATATTTT

size: .
V: TRBV19
J: TRBJ1-2
D: TRBD1
CDR3: CASTAGQAGGYTF
DNA: TGTGCCAGTACCGCGGGACAGGCAGGAGGCTACACCTTC

size: .
V: TRBV7-2
J: TRBJ1-5
D: .
CDR3: CASSPGEGRPQHF
DNA: TGTGCCAGCAGCCCGGGGGAGGGGCGGCCCCAGCATTTT

size: .
V: TRBV25-1
J: TRBJ2-1
D: .
CDR3: CASSDGGQSYNEQFF
DNA: TGTGCCAGCAGTGATGGGGGTCAATCCTACAATGAGCAGTTCTTC

size: .
V: TRBV20-1
J: TRBJ2-7
D: .
CDR3: CSAGKTHQYEQYF
DNA: TGCAGTGCCGGGAAAACCCATCAATACGAGCAGTACTTC

size: .
V: TRBV10-2
J: TRBJ1-2
D: .
CDR3: CASSSREGPYGYTF
DNA: TGCGCCAGCAGTTCCCGGGAGGGTCCCTATGGCTACACCTTC

size: .
V: TRBV20-1
J: TRBJ1-1
D: .
CDR3: CSARDQGQPSTEAFF
DNA: TGCAGTGCTAGAGATCAAGGGCAGCCTAGCACTGAAGCTTTCTTT

size: .
V: TRBV5-1
J: TRBJ2-1
D: .
CDR3: CASSYDLYNEQFF
DNA: TGCGCCAGCAGCTACGACTTATACAATGAGCAGTTCTTC

size: many
V: TRBV23-1
J: TRBJ2-7
D: .
CDR3: CASREGSGEPYYEQYF
DNA: TGCGCCAGCAGGGAGGGGAGCGGAGAGCCCTACTACGAGCAGTACTTC

size: many
V: TRBV28
J: TRBJ2-5
D: .
CDR3: CASSPLLGTQYF
DNA: TGTGCCAGCAGTCCACTCCTTGGGACCCAGTACTTC

size: .
V: TRBV7-3
J: TRBJ2-3
D: TRBD2
CDR3: CASSLSGGYSDTQYF
DNA: TGTGCCAGTAGCCTTAGCGGGGGGTACTCAGATACGCAGTATTTT

size: many
V: TRBV20-1
J: TRBJ2-5
D: .
CDR3: CSATLDETQYF
DNA: TGCAGTGCTACCTTGGACGAGACCCAGTACTTC

size: few
V: TRBV20-1
J: TRBJ1-1
D: TRBD1
CDR3: CSARTPGTGRVTEAFF
DNA: TGCAGTGCTAGAACCCCCGGGACAGGGAGGGTCACTGAAGCTTTCTTT

size: .
V: TRBV12-3/TRBV12-4
J: TRBJ1-5
D: .
CDR3: CAGRMGQGYSNQPQHF
DNA: TGTGCCGGCAGGATGGGTCAGGGCTATAGCAATCAGCCCCAGCATTTT

size: .
V: TRBV15
J: TRBJ2-3
D: .
CDR3: CATSRDLTGSDTQYF
DNA: TGTGCCACCAGCAGAGATCTGACCGGTTCAGATACGCAGTATTTT

size: .
V: TRBV11-2
J: TRBJ2-3
D: .
CDR3: CASSPQFTGSTDTQYF
DNA: TGTGCCAGCAGCCCGCAGTTTACAGGGAGCACAGATACGCAGTATTTT

size: few
V: TRBV20-1
J: TRBJ2-1
D: .
CDR3: CSAPLPGSYNEQFF
DNA: TGCAGTGCTCCTCTTCCAGGCTCCTACAATGAGCAGTTCTTC

size: .
V: TRBV4-3
J: TRBJ1-2
D: .
CDR3: CASSQGLGYSNYGYTF
DNA: TGCGCCAGCAGCCAAGGATTAGGTTATTCTAACTATGGCTACACCTTC

size: .
V: TRBV2
J: TRBJ2-1
D: .
CDR3: CASSAESDNEQFF
DNA: TGTGCCAGCAGTGCGGAGTCAGACAATGAGCAGTTCTTC

size: many
V: TRBV6-2/TRBV6-3
J: TRBJ2-2
D: .
CDR3: CASRGYGPGQNGELFF
DNA: TGTGCCAGCAGGGGCTACGGGCCGGGTCAGAACGGGGAGCTGTTTTTT

size: few
V: TRBV15
J: TRBJ1-1
D: .
CDR3: CATSRRRRDGAGHTEAFF
DNA: TGTGCCACCAGCAGGAGGAGGAGGGACGGCGCGGGGCACACTGAAGCTTTCTTT

size: .
V: TRBV28
J: TRBJ2-5
D: .
CDR3: CASSSDPQETQYF
DNA: TGTGCCAGCAGTTCGGACCCCCAAGAGACCCAGTACTTC

size: .
V: TRBV12-3/TRBV12-4
J: TRBJ2-5
D: TRBD2
CDR3: CASSGGTRKETQYF
DNA: TGTGCCAGCAGTGGTGGGACTAGGAAAGAGACCCAGTACTTC

size: .
V: TRBV7-9
J: TRBJ2-1
D: .
CDR3: CASRAGTPSSYNEQFF
DNA: TGTGCCAGCAGGGCAGGGACACCTAGCTCCTACAATGAGCAGTTCTTC

size: .
V: TRBV12-3/TRBV12-4
J: TRBJ1-1
D: .
CDR3: CASIIMGGMNTEAFF
DNA: TGTGCCAGCATTATTATGGGAGGGATGAACACTGAAGCTTTCTTT

size: .
V: TRBV29-1
J: TRBJ1-1
D: .
CDR3: CSVEDPTANTEAFF
DNA: TGCAGCGTTGAAGATCCCACAGCGAACACTGAAGCTTTCTTT

size: few
V: TRBV6-5
J: TRBJ2-7
D: TRBD1
CDR3: CASSQRQGTIYEQYF
DNA: TGTGCCAGCAGTCAGAGACAGGGTACCATCTACGAGCAGTACTTC

size: .
V: TRBV7-9
J: TRBJ1-1
D: TRBD1
CDR3: CASTRGQGNMNTEAFF
DNA: TGTGCCAGCACCCGGGGACAGGGGAATATGAACACTGAAGCTTTCTTT

size: .
V: TRBV7-2
J: TRBJ2-1
D: .
CDR3: CASSSGVGYNEQFF
DNA: TGTGCCAGCAGTAGCGGAGTGGGGTACAATGAGCAGTTCTTC

size: .
V: TRBV6-5
J: TRBJ2-4
D: .
CDR3: CASSPEGGGYNEQYF
DNA: TGTGCCAGCAGCCCCGAGGGCGGGGGCTACAATGAGCAGTACTTC

size: .
V: TRBV2
J: TRBJ1-2
D: .
CDR3: CASRGLVRGYTF
DNA: TGTGCCAGCAGGGGATTGGTCCGTGGCTACACCTTC

size: .
V: TRBV24-1
J: TRBJ2-1
D: TRBD1
CDR3: CATSARAGQGPYNEQVF
DNA: TGTGCCACCAGTGCCCGGGCGGGACAGGGCCCCTACAATGAGCAGGTCTTC

size: .
V: TRBV12-3/TRBV12-4
J: TRBJ2-2
D: .
CDR3: CASNRRAQIWHGELFF
DNA: TGTGCCAGCAACCGACGGGCGCAAATCTGGCACGGGGAGCTGTTTTTT

size: many
V: TRBV20-1
J: TRBJ2-1
D: TRBD1
CDR3: CSASGDRVRLGEQFF
DNA: TGCAGTGCTAGTGGCGACAGGGTCCGACTTGGTGAGCAGTTCTTC

size: .
V: TRBV30
J: TRBJ1-5
D: .
CDR3: CAWSVIESQPQHF
DNA: TGTGCCTGGAGTGTTATCGAGAGTCAGCCCCAGCATTTT

size: few
V: TRBV5-1
J: TRBJ2-7
D: TRBD2
CDR3: CASSTGTSGGTYNEQYF
DNA: TGCGCCAGCAGCACGGGGACTAGCGGGGGGACCTACAATGAGCAGTACTTC

size: few
V: TRBV7-9
J: TRBJ2-7
D: TRBD1
CDR3: CASSAQGVLSYEQYF
DNA: TGTGCCAGCAGTGCACAGGGGGTCCTCTCCTACGAGCAGTACTTC

size: many
V: TRBV28
J: TRBJ2-7
D: TRBD1
CDR3: CASSDNPGQGSYEQYF
DNA: TGTGCCAGCAGCGACAACCCGGGACAGGGATCCTACGAGCAGTACTTC

size: .
V: TRBV5-1
J: TRBJ2-3
D: .
CDR3: CASNQGGSDTQYF
DNA: TGCGCCAGCAACCAGGGAGGTTCAGATACGCAGTATTTT

size: many
V: TRBV7-2
J: TRBJ2-3
D: .
CDR3: CASGAGRTDTQYF
DNA: TGTGCCAGCGGGGCAGGTCGCACAGATACGCAGTATTTT

size: .
V: TRBV4-3
J: TRBJ2-2
D: .
CDR3: CASSQEIQTNTGELFF
DNA: TGCGCCAGCAGCCAAGAAATACAAACGAACACCGGGGAGCTGTTTTTT

size: .
V: TRBV4-2
J: TRBJ2-7
D: TRBD1
CDR3: CASSQGTGVEQYF
DNA: TGTGCCAGCAGCCAAGGGACAGGGGTCGAGCAGTACTTC

size: .
V: TRBV7-2
J: TRBJ2-7
D: .
CDR3: CASSPYVGEQYF
DNA: TGTGCCAGCAGCCCTTACGTCGGCGAGCAGTACTTC

size: few
V: TRBV19
J: TRBJ1-4
D: .
CDR3: CASSDRTSEKLFF
DNA: TGTGCCAGTAGCGACCGTACGTCTGAAAAACTGTTTTTT

size: many
V: TRBV25-1
J: TRBJ2-5
D: TRBD1
CDR3: CASSEGQGNLQETQYF
DNA: TGTGCCAGCAGTGAAGGACAGGGAAATTTACAAGAGACCCAGTACTTC

size: many
V: TRBV29-1
J: TRBJ2-6
D: TRBD1
CDR3: CSVEVGGAGANVLTF
DNA: TGCAGCGTTGAAGTAGGGGGCGCTGGGGCCAACGTCCTGACTTTC

size: many
V: TRBV29-1
J: TRBJ2-7
D: .
CDR3: CSVRPLGPSYEQYF
DNA: TGCAGCGTTAGGCCACTCGGCCCATCCTACGAGCAGTACTTC

size: .
V: TRBV20-1
J: TRBJ1-2
D: TRBD1
CDR3: CSARGGTGGDANYGYTF
DNA: TGCAGTGCTAGAGGCGGGACAGGGGGCGACGCTAACTATGGCTACACCTTC

size: few
V: TRBV7-9
J: TRBJ1-1
D: .
CDR3: CASSLIRLGTEAFF
DNA: TGTGCCAGCAGCCTCATCCGGTTGGGTACTGAAGCTTTCTTT

size: few
V: TRBV9
J: TRBJ1-6
D: .
CDR3: CASSVGPDRANSPLHF
DNA: TGTGCCAGCAGCGTAGGACCGGATCGGGCGAATTCACCCCTCCACTTT

size: .
V: TRBV27
J: TRBJ2-7
D: TRBD2
CDR3: CASSPLAAGEGNEQYF
DNA: TGTGCCAGCAGTCCCCTCGCAGCGGGAGAAGGGAATGAGCAGTACTTC

size: .
V: TRBV20-1
J: TRBJ2-3
D: .
CDR3: CSARNRELSTDTQYF
DNA: TGCAGTGCTAGAAACAGGGAGCTGAGCACAGATACGCAGTATTTT

size: few
V: TRBV25-1
J: TRBJ2-5
D: .
CDR3: CASNFRETQYF
DNA: TGTGCCAGCAACTTCAGGGAGACCCAGTACTTC